This T cell receptor beta chain is drawn from a study of T cell changes during pregnancy in multiple sclerosis. Sequencing used immunoSEQ multiplex PCR; TCRdb keeps in-frame clones, though not all of them. The repertoire holds about 85,000 clones, with roughly 90% as singletons. The CDR3 has 13 residues. With V trimmed by 6 bases and J by 4 bases, 4 bases remained unmatched. Per the germline V gene, CDR1 is MNHEY and CDR2 is SMNVEV (reference sequence). The chain uses TRBV27 and TRBJ2-5; 8 nucleotides line up with TRBD1. This receptor was identified in a female donor with multiple sclerosis, enrolled in a pregnancy study. The sequenced sample was peripheral blood, obtained in the first trimester of pregnancy. In DNA form, the CDR3 reads TGTGCCAGCAGCCCCGGACAGGGAGAGACCCAGTACTTC. It encodes CASSPGQGETQYF.